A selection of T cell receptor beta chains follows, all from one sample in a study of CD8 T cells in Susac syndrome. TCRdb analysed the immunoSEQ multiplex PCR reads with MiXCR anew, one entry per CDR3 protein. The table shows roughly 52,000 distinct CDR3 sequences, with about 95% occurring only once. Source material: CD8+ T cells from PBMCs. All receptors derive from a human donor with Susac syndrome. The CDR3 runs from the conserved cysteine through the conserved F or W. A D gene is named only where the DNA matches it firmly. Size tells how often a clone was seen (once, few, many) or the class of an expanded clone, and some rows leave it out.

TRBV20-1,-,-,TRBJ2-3,TGCAGTGCGGACGGGACTTCAAGACCCACAGATACGCAGTATTTT,CSADGTSRPTDTQYF
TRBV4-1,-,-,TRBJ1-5,TGCGCCAGCAGCCAAGCCTTGTTTGCCCAGCCCCAGCATTTT,CASSQALFAQPQHF
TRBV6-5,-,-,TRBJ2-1,TGTGCCAGCACTCTAGGCCATGAGCAGTTCTTC,CASTLGHEQFF
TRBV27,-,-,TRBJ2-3,TGTGCCAGCACAGGACCCAGCACAGATACGCAGTATTTT,CASTGPSTDTQYF
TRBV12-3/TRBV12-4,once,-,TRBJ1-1,TGTGCCAGCAGTTTCCCGGGGGCAGACACTGAAGCTTTCTTT,CASSFPGADTEAFF
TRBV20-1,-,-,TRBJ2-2,TGCAGTGCCCGGGACTTCCGCGTCACCGGGGAGCTGTTTTTT,CSARDFRVTGELFF
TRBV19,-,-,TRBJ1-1,TGTCTGAGCACTGAAGCTTTCTTT,CLSTEAFF
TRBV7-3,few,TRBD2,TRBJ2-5,TGTGCCAGCAGCTTACTAGCGGGGGGGCGGGAGACCCAGTACTTC,CASSLLAGGRETQYF
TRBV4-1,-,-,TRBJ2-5,TGCGCCAGCAGCCAAGGATCCGGGAGCCAAGAGACCCAGTACTTC,CASSQGSGSQETQYF
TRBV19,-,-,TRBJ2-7,TGTGCCAGTAGTATCTCCGGGACAACAACCTACGAGCAGTACTTC,CASSISGTTTYEQYF
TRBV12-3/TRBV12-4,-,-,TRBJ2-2,TGTGCCAGCACTCAGCGGGCGAACACCGGGGAGCTGTTTTTT,CASTQRANTGELFF
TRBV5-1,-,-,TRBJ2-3,TGCGCCAGCACCCGGGACCACCCTACAGATACGCAGTATTTT,CASTRDHPTDTQYF
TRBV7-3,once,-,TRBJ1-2,TGTGCCAGCAGCTTAATGGGAGGCTATGGCTACACCTTC,CASSLMGGYGYTF
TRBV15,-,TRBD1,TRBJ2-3,TGTGCCACCAGCACGGACAGGGGGACCACAGATACGCAGTATTTT,CATSTDRGTTDTQYF
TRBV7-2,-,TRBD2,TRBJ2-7,TGTGCCAGCAGCTGGACCGGGGGGGGATTCACCTACGAGCAGTACTTC,CASSWTGGGFTYEQYF
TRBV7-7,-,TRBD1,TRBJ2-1,TGTGCTAGCAGCTTAGGGACAGGGAACAATGAGCAGTTCTTC,CASSLGTGNNEQFF
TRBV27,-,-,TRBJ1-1,TGTGCCAGCAGTTTCTCCGGGCATGGCACTGAAGCTTTCTTT,CASSFSGHGTEAFF
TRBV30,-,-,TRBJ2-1,TGTGCCTGGGTCGGAGACTCCTACAATGAGCAGTTCTTC,CAWVGDSYNEQFF
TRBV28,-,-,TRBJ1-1,TGTGCCAGCAGTCCCCTAAACGACAGTTTGAAAGCTTTCTTT,CASSPLNDSLKAFF
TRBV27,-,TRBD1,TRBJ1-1,TGTGCCAGCCGGGGACAGGGGAACACTGAAGCTTTCTTT,CASRGQGNTEAFF
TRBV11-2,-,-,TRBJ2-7,TGTGCCAGCAGCTTACGGGGGTGGTACGAGCAGTACTTC,CASSLRGWYEQYF
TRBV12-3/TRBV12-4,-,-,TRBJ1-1,TGTGCCAGCAGTTCCTCGCTCACTGAAGCTTTCTTT,CASSSSLTEAFF
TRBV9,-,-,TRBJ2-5,TGTGCCAGCAGCGTAGGTTCCCCAGGGACCCAGTACTTC,CASSVGSPGTQYF
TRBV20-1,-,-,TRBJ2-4,TGCAGTGCACAGCGAGACGCAAACGGGGACATTCAGTACTTC,CSAQRDANGDIQYF
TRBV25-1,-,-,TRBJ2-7,TGTGCCAGCAGTGGGTCAAGGGATCGGTCCTTCTACGAGCAGTACTTC,CASSGSRDRSFYEQYF
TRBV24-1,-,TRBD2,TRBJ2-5,TGTGCCACCGGACTAGCGGGGGAAGAGACCCAGTACTTC,CATGLAGEETQYF
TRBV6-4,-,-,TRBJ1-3,TGTGCCAGCAGTAGTCCGAACACCATATATTTT,CASSSPNTIYF
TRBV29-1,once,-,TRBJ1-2,TGCAGCGTTTACCACAAGGACTGGCGGGCCTACACCTTC,CSVYHKDWRAYTF
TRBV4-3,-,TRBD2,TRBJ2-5,TGCGCCAGCAGCCAAGGGTCTAGCGGGGGAGAGACCCAGTACTTC,CASSQGSSGGETQYF
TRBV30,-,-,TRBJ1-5,TGTGCCTGGAGTGTACATTACAATCAGCCCCAGCATTTT,CAWSVHYNQPQHF
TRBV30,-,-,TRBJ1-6,TGTGCCTGGAGTGTCCTCCAATCACCCCTCCACTTT,CAWSVLQSPLHF
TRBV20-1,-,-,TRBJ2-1,TGCAGTGCTAAATTGGGGAGCTCCTACAATGAGCAGTTCTTC,CSAKLGSSYNEQFF
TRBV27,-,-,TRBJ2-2,TGTGCCAGCAGTAAAAGCGTGTCGAACACCGGGGAGCTGTTTTTT,CASSKSVSNTGELFF
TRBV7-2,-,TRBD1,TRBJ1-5,TGTGCCAGCAGCCCGGGGGGACAGTTCAATCAGCCCCAGCATTTT,CASSPGGQFNQPQHF
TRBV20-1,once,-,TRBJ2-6,TGCAGTGCTAGAGCTCTAAGCTCTGGGGCCAACGTCCTGACTTTC,CSARALSSGANVLTF
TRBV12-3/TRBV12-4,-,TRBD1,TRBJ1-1,TGTGCCAGCAGACTGGACAGGGCCCCACTGGCTTTCTTT,CASRLDRAPLAFF
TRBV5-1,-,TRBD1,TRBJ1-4,TGCGCCAGCAGCTGGAAGACAGGGTGGGGATTTACTAATGAAAAACTGTTTTTT,CASSWKTGWGFTNEKLFF
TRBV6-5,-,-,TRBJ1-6,TGTGCCAGCAGTTACTCGACAGTGGGCCTCCTCCACTTT,CASSYSTVGLLHF
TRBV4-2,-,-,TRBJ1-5,TGTGCCAGCAGCCAGGCCCGAGGTCAGCCCCAGCATTTT,CASSQARGQPQHF
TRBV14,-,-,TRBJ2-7,TGTGCCAGCAGCCAAGGGACTGTGGGGCAGTACTTC,CASSQGTVGQYF
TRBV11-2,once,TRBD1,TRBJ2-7,TGTGCCAGCAGCTTAGGGACAGGGGGAGGCTACGAGCAGTACTTC,CASSLGTGGGYEQYF
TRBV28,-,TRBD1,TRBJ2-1,TGTGCCAGCAGGCAGGGACAGGGGTTCTCCAATGAGCAGTTCTTC,CASRQGQGFSNEQFF
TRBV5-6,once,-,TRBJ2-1,TGTGCCAGCAGCTCGACAGAGACTTACAATGAGCAGTTCTTC,CASSSTETYNEQFF
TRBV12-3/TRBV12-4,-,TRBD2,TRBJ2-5,TGTGCCAGCAGGTCAGCGGGGTCCAAAGAGACCCAGTACTTC,CASRSAGSKETQYF
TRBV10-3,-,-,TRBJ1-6,TGTGCCATCAGTGAACGGCAGTATAATTCACCCCTCCACTTT,CAISERQYNSPLHF
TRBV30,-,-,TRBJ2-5,TGTGCCTGGAGTCCCAGTTACGTGCCCCAGTACTTC,CAWSPSYVPQYF
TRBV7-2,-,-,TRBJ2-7,TGTGCCAGCAGCTTAATTTCCTACGAGCAGTACTTC,CASSLISYEQYF